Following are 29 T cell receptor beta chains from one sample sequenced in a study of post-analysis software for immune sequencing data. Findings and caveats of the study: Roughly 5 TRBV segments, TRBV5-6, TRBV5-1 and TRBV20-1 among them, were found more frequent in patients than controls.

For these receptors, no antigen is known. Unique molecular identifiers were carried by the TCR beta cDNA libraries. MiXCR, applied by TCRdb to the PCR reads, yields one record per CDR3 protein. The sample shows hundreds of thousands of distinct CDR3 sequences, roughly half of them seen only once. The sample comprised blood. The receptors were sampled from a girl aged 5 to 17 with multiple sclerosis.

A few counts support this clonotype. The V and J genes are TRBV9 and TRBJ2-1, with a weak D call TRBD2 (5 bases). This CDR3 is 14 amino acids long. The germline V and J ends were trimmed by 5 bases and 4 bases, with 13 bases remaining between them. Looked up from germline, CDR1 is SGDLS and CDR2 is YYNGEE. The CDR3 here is CASSPEWRYNEQFF. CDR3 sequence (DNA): TGTGCCAGCAGTCCGGAGTGGAGGTACAATGAGCAGTTCTTC.

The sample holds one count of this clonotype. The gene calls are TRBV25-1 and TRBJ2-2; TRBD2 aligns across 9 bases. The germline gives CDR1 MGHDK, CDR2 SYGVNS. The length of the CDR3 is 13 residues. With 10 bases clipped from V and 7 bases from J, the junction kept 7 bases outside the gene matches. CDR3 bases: TGTGCCACCATAGCGGGAGCGGACGGGGAGCTGTTTTTT. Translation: CATIAGADGELFF. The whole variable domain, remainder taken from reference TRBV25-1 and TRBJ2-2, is EADIYQTPRYLVIGTGKKITLECSQTMGHDKMYWYQQDPGMELHLIHYSYGVNSTEKGDLSSESTVSRIRTEHFPLTLESARPSHTSQYLCATIAGADGELFFGEGSRLTVL.

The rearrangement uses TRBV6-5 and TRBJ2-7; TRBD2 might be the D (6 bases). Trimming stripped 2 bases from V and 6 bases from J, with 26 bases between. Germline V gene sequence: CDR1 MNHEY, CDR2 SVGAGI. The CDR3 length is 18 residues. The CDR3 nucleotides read TGTGCCAGCAGTTACCCGCGGGACGGAAAGGGTCAGGTTGGCGAGCAGTACTTC. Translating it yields CASSYPRDGKGQVGEQYF.

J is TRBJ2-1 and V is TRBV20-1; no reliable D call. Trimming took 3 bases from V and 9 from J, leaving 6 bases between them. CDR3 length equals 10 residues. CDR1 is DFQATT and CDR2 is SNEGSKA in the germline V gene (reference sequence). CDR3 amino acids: CSASLGEQFF. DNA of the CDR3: TGCAGTGCTAGTTTGGGTGAGCAGTTCTTC.

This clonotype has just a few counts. CDR3 region: CASSLGNNVGSYEQYF. The CDR3 DNA follows: TGCGCCAGCAGCTTGGGAAATAACGTGGGCTCCTACGAGCAGTACTTC. This chain joins TRBV5-1 and TRBJ2-7; D remains ambiguous. Germline CDR1 is SGHRS and CDR2 is YFSETQ. Trimming shortened V by 0 bases and J by 0 bases, and 13 bases separated the two germline ends. This CDR3 comprises 16 residues.

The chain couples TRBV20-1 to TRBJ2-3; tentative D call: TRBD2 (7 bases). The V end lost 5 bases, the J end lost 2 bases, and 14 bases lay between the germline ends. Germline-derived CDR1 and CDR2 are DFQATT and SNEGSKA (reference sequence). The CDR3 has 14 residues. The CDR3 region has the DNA TGCAGTGCTGGGGAGGGGGAATTCACAGATACGCAGTATTTT. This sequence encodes CSAGEGEFTDTQYF.

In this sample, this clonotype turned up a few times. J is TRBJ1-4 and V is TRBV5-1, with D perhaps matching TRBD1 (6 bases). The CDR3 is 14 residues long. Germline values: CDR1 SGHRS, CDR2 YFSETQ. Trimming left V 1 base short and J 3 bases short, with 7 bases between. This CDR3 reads CASSLTGPNEKLFF. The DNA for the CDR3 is TGCGCCAGCAGCTTGACAGGGCCTAATGAAAAACTGTTTTTT.

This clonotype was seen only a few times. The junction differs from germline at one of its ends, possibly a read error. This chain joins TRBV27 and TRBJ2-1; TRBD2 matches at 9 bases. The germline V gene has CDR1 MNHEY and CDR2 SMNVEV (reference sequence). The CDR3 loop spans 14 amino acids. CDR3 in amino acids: CASSFLAGDNEQFF. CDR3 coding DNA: TGTGCTAGCAGTTTTTTAGCGGGGGACAATGAGCAGTTCTTC.

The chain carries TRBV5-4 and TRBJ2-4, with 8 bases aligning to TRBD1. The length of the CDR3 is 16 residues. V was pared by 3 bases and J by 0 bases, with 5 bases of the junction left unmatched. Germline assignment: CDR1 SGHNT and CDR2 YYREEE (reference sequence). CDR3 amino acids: CASSSGQALAKNIQYF. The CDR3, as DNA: TGTGCCAGCAGCTCGGGACAGGCTCTAGCCAAAAACATTCAGTACTTC.

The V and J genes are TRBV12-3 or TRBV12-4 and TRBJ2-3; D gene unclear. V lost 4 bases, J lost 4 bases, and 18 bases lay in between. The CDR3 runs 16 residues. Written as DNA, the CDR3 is TGTGCCAGCAGTTCCCCCCTCGGCACCCGATCAGATACGCAGTATTTT. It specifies CASSSPLGTRSDTQYF.

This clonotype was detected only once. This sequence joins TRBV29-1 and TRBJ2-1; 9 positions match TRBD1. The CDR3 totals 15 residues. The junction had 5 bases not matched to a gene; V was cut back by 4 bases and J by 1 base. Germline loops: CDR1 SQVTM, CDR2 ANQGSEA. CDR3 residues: CSVVGTGHSYNEQFF. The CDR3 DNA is TGCAGCGTTGTAGGGACAGGGCATTCCTACAATGAGCAGTTCTTC.

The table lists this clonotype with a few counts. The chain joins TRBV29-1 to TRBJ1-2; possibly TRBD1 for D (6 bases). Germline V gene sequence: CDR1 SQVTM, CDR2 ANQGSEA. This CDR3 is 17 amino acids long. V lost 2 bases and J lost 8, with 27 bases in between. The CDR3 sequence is CSVENEGFGGRGYGYTF. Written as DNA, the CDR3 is TGCAGCGTTGAAAACGAAGGCTTCGGGGGCAGGGGCTACGGCTACACCTTC.

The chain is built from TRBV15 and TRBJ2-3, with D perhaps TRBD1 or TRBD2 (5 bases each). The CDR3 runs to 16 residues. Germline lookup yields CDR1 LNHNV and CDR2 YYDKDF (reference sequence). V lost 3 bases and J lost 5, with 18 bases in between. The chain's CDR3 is CATSRGEAARGDTQYF. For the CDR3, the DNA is TGTGCCACCAGCAGGGGGGAAGCGGCCCGGGGAGATACGCAGTATTTT.

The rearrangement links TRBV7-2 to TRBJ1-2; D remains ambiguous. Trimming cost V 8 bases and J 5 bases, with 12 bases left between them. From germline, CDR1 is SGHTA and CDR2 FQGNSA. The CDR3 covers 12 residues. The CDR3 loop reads CASGRSSYGYTF. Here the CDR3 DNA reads TGTGCCAGCGGACGAAGCTCATATGGCTACACCTTC. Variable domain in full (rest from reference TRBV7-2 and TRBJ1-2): GAGVSQSPSNKVTEKGKDVELRCDPISGHTALYWYRQSLGQGLEFLIYFQGNSAPDKSGLPSDRFSAERTGGSVSTLTIQRTQQEDSAVYLCASGRSSYGYTFGSGTRLTVV.

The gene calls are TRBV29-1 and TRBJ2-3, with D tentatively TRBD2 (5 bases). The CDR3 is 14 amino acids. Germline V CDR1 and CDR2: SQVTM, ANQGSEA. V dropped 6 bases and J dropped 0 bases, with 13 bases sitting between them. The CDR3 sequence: CSVLTRGSTDTQYF. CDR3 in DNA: TGCAGCGTGCTGACAAGAGGGAGCACAGATACGCAGTATTTT.

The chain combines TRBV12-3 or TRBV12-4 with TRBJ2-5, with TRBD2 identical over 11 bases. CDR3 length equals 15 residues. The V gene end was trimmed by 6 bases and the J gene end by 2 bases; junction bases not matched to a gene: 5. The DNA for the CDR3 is TGTGCCAGCAGCCTAGCGGGGGGTCTACAAGAGACCCAGTACTTC. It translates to CASSLAGGLQETQYF.

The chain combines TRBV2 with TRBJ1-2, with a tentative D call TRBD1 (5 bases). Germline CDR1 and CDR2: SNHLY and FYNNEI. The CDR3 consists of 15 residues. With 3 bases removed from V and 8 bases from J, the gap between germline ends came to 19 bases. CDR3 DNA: TGTGCCAGCAGTGATTCCCCCTGGGGACCGGAGGGCTACACCTTC. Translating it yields CASSDSPWGPEGYTF.

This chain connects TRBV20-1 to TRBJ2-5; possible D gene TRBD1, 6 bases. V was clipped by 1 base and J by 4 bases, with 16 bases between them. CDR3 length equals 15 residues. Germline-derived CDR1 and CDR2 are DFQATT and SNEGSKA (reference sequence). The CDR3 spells CSARGVGGEAETQYF. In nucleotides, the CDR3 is TGCAGTGCTAGAGGGGTAGGGGGAGAGGCAGAGACCCAGTACTTC.

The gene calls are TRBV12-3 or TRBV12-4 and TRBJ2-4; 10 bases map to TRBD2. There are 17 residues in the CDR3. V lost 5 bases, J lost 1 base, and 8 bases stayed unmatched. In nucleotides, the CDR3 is TGTGCCAGCAGTCCCGGGACTAGCGTTTTGGCCAAAAACATTCAGTACTTC. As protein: CASSPGTSVLAKNIQYF.

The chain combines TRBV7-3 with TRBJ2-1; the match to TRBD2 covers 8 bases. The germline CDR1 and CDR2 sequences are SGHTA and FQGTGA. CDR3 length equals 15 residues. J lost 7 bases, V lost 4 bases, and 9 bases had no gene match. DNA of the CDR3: TGTGCCAGCAGCTCGCTAGCGGGCAGCTGGAATGAGCAGTTCTTC. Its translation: CASSSLAGSWNEQFF.

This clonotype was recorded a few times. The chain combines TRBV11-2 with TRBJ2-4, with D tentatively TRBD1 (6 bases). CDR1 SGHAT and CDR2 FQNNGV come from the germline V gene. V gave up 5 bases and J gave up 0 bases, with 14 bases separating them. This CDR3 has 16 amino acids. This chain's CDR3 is CASSPGVSLAKNIQYF. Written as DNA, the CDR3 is TGTGCCAGCAGCCCAGGGGTCAGCCTAGCCAAAAACATTCAGTACTTC.

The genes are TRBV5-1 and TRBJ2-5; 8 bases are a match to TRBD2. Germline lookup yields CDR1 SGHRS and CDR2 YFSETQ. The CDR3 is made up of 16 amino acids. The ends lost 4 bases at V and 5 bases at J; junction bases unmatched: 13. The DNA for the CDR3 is TGCGCCAGCAGCCCTGCGGGGGGCAGGATAGGCGAGACCCAGTACTTC. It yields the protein CASSPAGGRIGETQYF.

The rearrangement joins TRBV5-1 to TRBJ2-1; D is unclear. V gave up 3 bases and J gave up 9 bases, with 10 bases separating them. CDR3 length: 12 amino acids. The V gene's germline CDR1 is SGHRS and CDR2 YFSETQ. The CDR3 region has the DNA TGCGCCAGCAGCTCAGGAAGGGCTGAGCAGTTCTTC. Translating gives CASSSGRAEQFF.

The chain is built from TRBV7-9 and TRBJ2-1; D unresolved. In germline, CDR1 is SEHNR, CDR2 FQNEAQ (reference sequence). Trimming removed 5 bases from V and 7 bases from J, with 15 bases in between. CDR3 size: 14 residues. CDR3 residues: CASSLGWAANEQFF. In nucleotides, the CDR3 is TGTGCCAGCAGCCTAGGATGGGCGGCTAATGAGCAGTTCTTC.

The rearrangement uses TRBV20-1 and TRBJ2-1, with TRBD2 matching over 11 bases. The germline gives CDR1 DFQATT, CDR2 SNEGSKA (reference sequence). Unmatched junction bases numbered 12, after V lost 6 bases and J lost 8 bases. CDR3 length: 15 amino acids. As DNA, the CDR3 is TGCAGTGCCCACCGTCCGGGACTAGCGGTGGATGAGCAGTTCTTC. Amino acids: CSAHRPGLAVDEQFF.

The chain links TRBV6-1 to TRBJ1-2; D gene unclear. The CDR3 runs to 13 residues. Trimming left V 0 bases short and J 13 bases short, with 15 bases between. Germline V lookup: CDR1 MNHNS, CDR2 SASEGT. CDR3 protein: CASSEALRNTCTF. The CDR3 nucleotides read TGTGCCAGCAGTGAAGCGCTTCGGAACACCTGCACCTTC.

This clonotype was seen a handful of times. The CDR3 loop is CASSVAQGAYEQYF. The CDR3 DNA sequence: TGTGCCAGCAGCGTAGCACAGGGGGCCTACGAGCAGTACTTC. The rearrangement joins TRBV9 to TRBJ2-7, with 8 nucleotides matching TRBD1. The CDR3 loop spans 14 amino acids. Germline CDR1 SGDLS, CDR2 YYNGEE. V lost 0 bases, J lost 2 bases, and 1 base stayed unmatched.

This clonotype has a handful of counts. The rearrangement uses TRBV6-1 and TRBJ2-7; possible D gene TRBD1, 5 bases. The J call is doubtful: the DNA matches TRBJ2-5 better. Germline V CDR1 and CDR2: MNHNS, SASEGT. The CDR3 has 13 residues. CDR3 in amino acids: CASSGTFQETQYF. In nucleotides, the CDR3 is TGTGCCAGCAGTGGGACATTTCAAGAGACCCAGTACTTC.

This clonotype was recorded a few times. The CDR3 sequence: CASSSLPQGTSPLHF. The CDR3 nucleotides are TGCGCCAGCAGCTCTCTGCCCCAGGGGACTTCACCCCTCCACTTT. V and J are TRBV5-1 and TRBJ1-6; D possibly corresponds to TRBD1 (6 bases). The CDR3 is 15 residues long. In germline, CDR1 is SGHRS, CDR2 YFSETQ. Trimming pared 3 bases from V and 9 bases from J, leaving 16 bases between. Complete variable domain (other parts from reference TRBV5-1 and TRBJ1-6): KAGVTQTPRYLIKTRGQQVTLSCSPISGHRSVSWYQQTPGQGLQFLFEYFSETQRNKGNFPGRFSGRQFSNSRSEMNVSTLELGDSALYLCASSSLPQGTSPLHFGNGTRLTVT.